This T cell receptor (beta chain) was obtained from a study of T cell responses to AZD1222 COVID-19 vaccine. This CDR3 has 14 amino acids. Germline V lookup: CDR1 MNHEY, CDR2 SMNVEV (reference sequence). V was clipped by 7 bases and J by 7 bases; unmatched bases: 6. The repertoire was sequenced with immunoSEQ multiplex PCR; TCRdb's copy has only in-frame clones and lacks some. This sample has around 130,000 clones; about 90% occur once, and the top ten carry approximately 19%. This clone was seen only once. This material consisted of peripheral blood, taken on day 0 of MenACWY control vaccination. This TCR derives from an adult in good health. The chain recombines TRBV27 with TRBJ2-2, with TRBD2 matching 10 bases. The CDR3 DNA follows: TGTGCCAGCAAAGCGGGAGGGCCAGGCGGGGAGCTGTTTTTT. It translates to CASKAGGPGGELFF.